This is a list of T cell receptor beta chains from one sample in a study of OX40 agonist ivuxolimab in advanced cancers. The protocol was immunoSEQ multiplex PCR, while the TCRdb copy is restricted to in-frame clones and leaves out a portion. The sample has fewer than 11,000 clones, approximately 87% seen once. Sequencing used CD4+ or CD8+ T cells sorted from blood, obtained in a trial of the OX40 agonist ivuxolimab. These receptors were obtained from an adult with an advanced solid tumor such as melanoma, head and neck, liver or kidney cancer. Each CDR3 is given with its conserved first and last residue. A D gene is named only where the DNA matches it firmly. Size tells how often a clone was seen (once, few, many) or the class of an expanded clone, and some rows leave it out.

once | TRBJ2-5 | . | TRBV7-7 | CASGHRDETQYF | TGTGCCTCAGGGCACAGGGACGAGACCCAGTACTTC
. | TRBJ1-5 | TRBD1 | TRBV13 | CASSFGQGAGQPQHF | TGTGCCAGCAGCTTCGGACAGGGGGCTGGACAGCCCCAGCATTTT
few | TRBJ1-2 | . | TRBV7-9 | CASSLDTYGYTF | TGTGCCAGCAGCTTAGACACCTATGGCTACACCTTC
. | TRBJ2-5 | . | TRBV28 | CASSLPLVGETQYF | TGTGCCAGCAGTTTACCCCTCGTGGGGGAGACCCAGTACTTC
. | TRBJ2-3 | TRBD2 | TRBV19 | CACSALATDTQYF | TGTGCTTGTAGTGCACTAGCGACAGATACGCAGTATTTT
. | TRBJ1-4 | TRBD1 | TRBV7-6 | CASSPGGGYEKLFF | TGTGCCAGCAGCCCAGGGGGCGGATATGAAAAACTGTTTTTT
once | TRBJ1-2 | . | TRBV27 | CASSLRQDGVGYTF | TGTGCCAGCAGTTTACGGCAGGACGGCGTTGGCTACACCTTC
. | TRBJ2-1 | . | TRBV7-8 | CASLDLTTGSYNEQFF | TGTGCCAGCCTAGACCTGACGACAGGATCCTACAATGAGCAGTTCTTC
. | TRBJ2-2 | TRBD2 | TRBV7-8 | CASTRLAGGISRGELFF | TGTGCCAGCACCCGTCTAGCGGGGGGGATTTCACGCGGGGAGCTGTTTTTT
. | TRBJ1-2 | . | TRBV7-9 | CASSLGLQETYGYTF | TGTGCCAGCAGCTTAGGTCTACAGGAGACCTATGGCTACACCTTC
. | TRBJ1-4 | . | TRBV15 | CATSRGGEKLFF | TGTGCCACCAGCAGAGGGGGTGAAAAACTGTTTTTT
. | TRBJ2-2 | TRBD2 | TRBV5-1 | CASSSPGERGQEGELFF | TGCGCCAGCAGCTCGCCTGGGGAGCGGGGGCAGGAAGGGGAGCTGTTTTTT
. | TRBJ2-7 | . | TRBV5-5 | CASSLEPGSYEQYF | TGTGCCAGCAGCTTGGAGCCAGGGAGCTACGAGCAGTACTTC
. | TRBJ2-2 | . | TRBV6-1 | CASSEGAGELFF | TGTGCCAGCAGTGAGGGGGCCGGGGAGCTGTTTTTT
. | TRBJ2-7 | . | TRBV4-1 | CASSQSYEQYF | TGCGCCAGCAGCCAATCCTACGAGCAGTACTTC
. | TRBJ2-7 | TRBD1 | TRBV7-9 | CASSSTRTGYTYEQYF | TGTGCCAGCAGCTCCACCCGGACAGGGTACACCTACGAGCAGTACTTC
. | TRBJ2-7 | . | TRBV11-2 | CASTTGGGPSYEQYF | TGTGCCAGCACCACAGGGGGGGGACCCTCCTACGAGCAGTACTTC
. | TRBJ2-7 | . | TRBV15 | CATSREGLIYEQYF | TGTGCCACCAGCAGAGAGGGCCTTATCTACGAGCAGTACTTC
. | TRBJ2-2 | . | TRBV6-1 | CASSESPPGHDTGELFF | TGTGCCAGCAGTGAATCCCCCCCGGGACACGACACCGGGGAGCTGTTTTTT
. | TRBJ2-7 | TRBD1 | TRBV5-1 | CASSPVGQGVDEQYF | TGCGCCAGCAGCCCCGTTGGGCAGGGGGTCGACGAGCAGTACTTC
. | TRBJ1-1 | TRBD1 | TRBV5-4 | CASSLQGVTEAFF | TGTGCCAGCAGCTTACAGGGGGTCACTGAAGCTTTCTTT
. | TRBJ1-1 | . | TRBV7-9 | CASSANTEAFF | TGTGCCAGCTCGGCGAACACTGAAGCTTTCTTT
. | TRBJ2-1 | . | TRBV6-6 | CASGAGYNEQFF | TGTGCCAGCGGGGCCGGATACAATGAGCAGTTCTTC
. | TRBJ1-6 | . | TRBV4-1 | CASSQVVYNSPLHF | TGCGCCAGCAGCCAAGTGGTTTATAATTCACCCCTCCACTTT
. | TRBJ2-1 | TRBD2 | TRBV6-5 | CASSPSGGLGEQFF | TGTGCCAGCAGTCCTAGCGGGGGGCTCGGTGAGCAGTTCTTC
. | TRBJ2-1 | . | TRBV19 | CASRIYNEQFF | TGTGCCAGCAGGATCTACAATGAGCAGTTCTTC
. | TRBJ2-1 | . | TRBV9 | CASSVELTGAYNEQFF | TGTGCCAGCAGCGTAGAGCTGACAGGAGCCTACAATGAGCAGTTCTTC
. | TRBJ2-1 | . | TRBV28 | CASSTTRAYNEQFF | TGTGCCAGCAGTACCACACGGGCCTACAATGAGCAGTTCTTC
. | TRBJ2-7 | . | TRBV6-6 | CASSPLWGTTYEQYF | TGTGCCAGCAGCCCCCTGTGGGGCACAACCTACGAGCAGTACTTC
few | TRBJ2-7 | . | TRBV19 | CASSITSGGGYEQYF | TGTGCCAGTAGTATTACGTCCGGGGGCGGCTACGAGCAGTACTTC
. | TRBJ1-2 | . | TRBV6-6 | CASSYGQTNYGYTF | TGTGCCAGCAGTTACGGGCAGACAAACTATGGCTACACCTTC